Below are 2 T cell receptor beta chains sequenced from a single sample in a study of T cell responses to AZD1222 COVID-19 vaccine. The data were produced by immunoSEQ multiplex PCR, yet TCRdb's version contains in-frame clones alone and is incomplete. Altogether some 170,000 clones are present, 94% being singletons, with the ten largest covering roughly 5.6%. Sequencing was performed on peripheral blood, taken 28 days after the second AZD1222 dose. The receptors shown here come from an adult who received the AZD1222 COVID-19 vaccine.

This rearrangement joins TRBV5-1 to TRBJ2-1; 11 positions agree with TRBD2. The germline CDR1 and CDR2 sequences are SGHRS and YFSETQ. V was clipped by 0 bases and J by 10 bases; unmatched bases: 9. This CDR3 comprises 16 residues. DNA of the CDR3: TGCGCCAGCAGCTTGGCCCGGGGACTAGCGGTAAGCGAGCAGTTCTTC. Translated, it gives CASSLARGLAVSEQFF. Using reference TRBV5-1 and TRBJ2-1 for the parts outside the CDR3, the full variable domain is KAGVTQTPRYLIKTRGQQVTLSCSPISGHRSVSWYQQTPGQGLQFLFEYFSETQRNKGNFPGRFSGRQFSNSRSEMNVSTLELGDSALYLCASSLARGLAVSEQFFGPGTRLTVL.

The gene calls are TRBV5-4 and TRBJ2-4; unclear D gene. Germline CDR1 is SGHNT and CDR2 is YYREEE (reference sequence). V lost 0 bases to trimming and J lost 3 bases, with 10 bases between them. The length of the CDR3 is 15 residues. In nucleotides, the CDR3 is TGTGCCAGCAGCTTGGGACACTCGGGCAAAAACATTCAGTACTTC. Its translation is CASSLGHSGKNIQYF.